The 17 T cell receptor beta chains given below trace back to one sample, sequenced in a study of post-analysis software for immune sequencing data. Regarding the study as a whole: The study found TRBV5-6, TRBV5-1 and TRBV20-1 among roughly 5 TRBV segments more frequent in patients than controls.

TCR beta libraries were prepared from cDNA with unique molecular identifiers. TCRdb called the PCR reads again in MiXCR, with one record for every CDR3 protein. The table has roughly 540,000 distinct CDR3 sequences, less than 40% seen once. Their recognized antigens are unknown. The source material was blood. Receptors were obtained from a girl aged 2-17 years with multiple sclerosis.

This clonotype has more than one count but fewer than ten. The genes are TRBV7-2 and TRBJ2-1, with a weak D call TRBD1 (6 bases). CDR1 and CDR2 from the germline V gene are SGHTA and FQGNSA. Trimming removed 0 bases at V and 13 bases at J, with 13 bases between. The CDR3 is made up of 13 amino acids. For the CDR3, the DNA is TGTGCCAGCAGCTTAGCGGGACAAGAGACCCAGTTCTTC. Encoded protein: CASSLAGQETQFF.

This clonotype was seen a handful of times. This rearrangement joins TRBV18 to TRBJ2-1, with D tentatively TRBD1 (6 bases). Looked up from germline, CDR1 is KGHSH and CDR2 is LQKENI. The V and J ends lost 3 bases and 15 bases respectively, with 15 bases between them. This CDR3 is 12 amino acids long. The CDR3: CASSPDSSRGFF. For the CDR3, the DNA is TGTGCCAGCTCACCGGACAGTTCAAGAGGGTTCTTC. Full variable domain (missing parts from reference TRBV18 and TRBJ2-1): NAGVMQNPRHLVRRRGQEARLRCSPMKGHSHVYWYRQLPEEGLKFMVYLQKENIIDESGMPKERFSAEFPKEGPSILRIQQVVRGDSAAYFCASSPDSSRGFFGPGTRLTVL.

This clonotype was counted between two and nine times. V is TRBV15 and J is TRBJ1-1; TRBD1 is a possible D gene (5 bases). Between the trimmed V and J ends, which lost 5 bases and 7 bases, there was a span of 14 bases. Germline values: CDR1 LNHNV, CDR2 YYDKDF (reference sequence). The CDR3 runs to 13 residues. This chain's CDR3 is CATSGGAGREAFF. CDR3 coding DNA: TGTGCCACCAGCGGAGGGGCCGGTCGTGAAGCTTTCTTT. Full variable domain (rest looked up from reference TRBV15 and TRBJ1-1): DAMVIQNPRYQVTQFGKPVTLSCSQTLNHNVMYWYQQKSSQAPKLLFHYYDKDFNNEADTPDNFQSRRPNTSFCFLDIRSPGLGDTAMYLCATSGGAGREAFFGQGTRLTVV.

The table lists this clonotype with a few counts. V is TRBV5-5 and J is TRBJ2-1; D perhaps matches TRBD1 (6 bases). The CDR3 length is 15 residues. Germline CDR1 reads SGHKS; CDR2 reads YYEKEE (reference sequence). The V end was cut by 3 bases, the J end by 1 base, with 11 bases between. CDR3 sequence (DNA): TGTGCCAGCAGCTACCGGGACATGTCCTACAATGAGCAGTTCTTC. Protein: CASSYRDMSYNEQFF.

The rearrangement joins TRBV9 to TRBJ2-2; D is possibly TRBD2 (5 bases). This CDR3 has 17 residues. V lost 2 bases and J 7 bases, leaving 21 bases between the germline ends. Germline CDR1 reads SGDLS; CDR2 reads YYNGEE. The CDR3 DNA reads TGTGCCAGCAGCGTTCCCCACACCGGGATCGGAATCGGGGAGCTGTTTTTT. As protein: CASSVPHTGIGIGELFF.

The chain recombines TRBV6-5 with TRBJ2-3; D is tentatively TRBD1 or TRBD2 (6 bases each). Germline lookup yields CDR1 MNHEY and CDR2 SVGAGI. This CDR3 region has 13 residues. V was pared by 7 bases and J by 2 bases, with 10 bases between. The CDR3 nucleotides read TGTGCCAGCAAGGGGGGTCACACAGATACGCAGTATTTT. Protein product: CASKGGHTDTQYF.

The chain is built from TRBV5-1 and TRBJ2-3, with D possibly TRBD2 on 6 matching bases. The CDR3 is 16 residues long. The V gene's germline CDR1 is SGHRS and CDR2 YFSETQ. The V and J ends lost 0 bases and 3 bases respectively, with 14 bases between them. CDR3 region: CASSLAIGGETDTQYF. CDR3 nucleotide sequence: TGCGCCAGCAGCTTGGCCATCGGGGGAGAGACAGATACGCAGTATTTT. The variable domain in full, completed from reference TRBV5-1 and TRBJ2-3, reads KAGVTQTPRYLIKTRGQQVTLSCSPISGHRSVSWYQQTPGQGLQFLFEYFSETQRNKGNFPGRFSGRQFSNSRSEMNVSTLELGDSALYLCASSLAIGGETDTQYFGPGTRLTVL.

This clonotype was seen a few times. An end of the junction does not agree with germline; a read error may underlie this. V usage is TRBV6-1 and J usage is TRBJ2-1; D ambiguous. Germline V lookup: CDR1 MNHNS, CDR2 SASEGT. The CDR3 runs to 14 residues. The CDR3 DNA reads as TGTGCCGGCAGTGAAGATTTGGCGGATCGTGAGCAGTTCTTC. Protein sequence: CAGSEDLADREQFF.

This clonotype occurred a few times. The V gene is TRBV6-5, the J gene TRBJ2-7, with 7 nucleotides matching TRBD1. The germline gives CDR1 MNHEY, CDR2 SVGAGI. Losses at the gene ends were 5 bases for V and 4 bases for J; bases not matched to a gene: 8. The CDR3 is made up of 14 amino acids. The CDR3 reads CASSTTGDVYEQYF. The CDR3 nucleotides read TGTGCCAGCAGTACCACAGGGGACGTTTACGAGCAGTACTTC.

This clonotype occurred a few times. V is TRBV25-1 and J is TRBJ2-5; 13 nucleotides align to TRBD2. V shed 3 bases, J shed 0 bases, and the junction held 7 bases outside the gene matches. In germline, CDR1 is MGHDK, CDR2 SYGVNS. The CDR3 length is 18 residues. The CDR3 region is CASSEVGLAGINQETQYF. For the CDR3, the DNA is TGTGCCAGCAGTGAGGTGGGACTAGCGGGGATAAACCAAGAGACCCAGTACTTC.

The chain combines TRBV4-1 with TRBJ2-2; no firm D call. The CDR3 length is 11 residues. CDR1 and CDR2 from the germline V gene are MGHRA and YSYEKL. Trimming pared 6 bases from V and 5 bases from J, leaving 4 bases between. The CDR3 spells CASRNTGELFF. The CDR3 nucleotides read TGCGCCAGCAGAAATACCGGGGAGCTGTTTTTT.

This chain joins TRBV20-1 and TRBJ2-3; D remains ambiguous. This CDR3 region has 14 residues. CDR1 is DFQATT and CDR2 is SNEGSKA in the germline V gene (reference sequence). With 6 bases removed from V and 0 bases from J, the gap between germline ends came to 13 bases. CDR3 nucleotides: TGCAGTGCGGGAAAGCCCTCTAGCACAGATACGCAGTATTTT. It codes for CSAGKPSSTDTQYF.

This clonotype was found a few times. An end of the junction does not agree with germline; a read error may underlie this. The chain employs TRBV29-1 and TRBJ1-2; 10 bases line up with TRBD1. Germline-derived CDR1 and CDR2 are SQVTM and ANQGSEA. This CDR3 spans 15 amino acids. The DNA for the CDR3 is TGCAGCGTACGCACTCCGGGACAGGGGAACGATGGCCACACCTTC. This encodes CSVRTPGQGNDGHTF.

Details on this clonotype: At one end the junction does not follow the germline gene, possibly because of a read error. V and J are TRBV12-3 or TRBV12-4 and TRBJ1-4, with a possible D match to TRBD1 (6 bases). The CDR3 extends over 17 amino acids. CDR3 sequence (DNA): TGTGCCAGCAGTCCCCAAGGGTGGGGGCGGTCTAATGAAAAACGGTTTTTT. Its protein product is CASSPQGWGRSNEKRFF.

This clonotype has a handful of counts. This sequence joins TRBV5-1 and TRBJ2-4, with 14 bases fitting TRBD2. J was trimmed by 9 bases and V by 4 bases; bases with no gene match: 3. This CDR3 is 14 amino acids long. CDR1 and CDR2 (germline): SGHRS, YFSETQ. As DNA, the CDR3 is TGCGCCAGCAGCCCCGGACTAGCGGGGGGCATTCAGTACTTC. Protein: CASSPGLAGGIQYF.

The chain links TRBV10-3 to TRBJ2-1; the match to TRBD2 covers 13 bases. The J call is doubtful: the DNA matches TRBJ2-7 better. CDR3 length: 17 residues. The germline V gene encodes CDR1 ENHRY and CDR2 SYGVKD. CDR3 sequence: CAISEGTSGGEYNEQYF. In DNA, the CDR3 is TGTGCCATCAGTGAGGGTACTAGCGGGGGGGAATACAATGAGCAGTACTTC.

The chain employs TRBV7-9 and TRBJ2-7; possibly TRBD1 for D (6 bases). Trimming removed 3 bases at V and 7 bases at J, with 16 bases between. The CDR3 contains 14 residues. CDR1 and CDR2 (germline): SEHNR, FQNEAQ (reference sequence). In DNA, the CDR3 is TGTGCCAGCAGCTTGGAAGGACAGTTACATGAGCAGTACTTC. Its translation is CASSLEGQLHEQYF.